These 10 T cell receptor beta chains originate from one sample sequenced in a study of T-cell reconstitution after alpha-beta-depleted transplantation in children. It was with unique molecular identifiers that the TCRbeta library was prepared. MiXCR was run by TCRdb on the PCR reads, yielding one entry per CDR3 protein. Seen here are 530,000 or so distinct CDR3 sequences, roughly a quarter observed once, and the top ten hold under 45%. Specimen: PBMCs, collected before TCRalphabeta/CD19-depleted stem cell transplant. The receptors shown here come from a boy under three years old with Wiskott-Aldrich syndrome, due to receive a stem cell transplant.

For this clonotype: The junction departs from the called germline gene at one end, perhaps through a read error. The V and J genes are TRBV6-1 and TRBJ2-1, with D maybe TRBD2 (6 bases). The length of the CDR3 is 13 residues. CDR1 and CDR2 from the germline V gene are MNHNS and SASEGT. CDR3 sequence reads: CASSVSPGTVSVF. The CDR3 DNA reads TGTGCCAGCAGTGTCTCTCCGGGGACTGTCTCCGTCTTC.

This clonotype was counted only a few times. V is TRBV24-1 and J is TRBJ2-2; D unresolved. The CDR3 length is 13 residues. Germline-derived CDR1 and CDR2 are KGHDR and SFDVKD. V lost 9 bases and J lost 4, with 11 bases in between. This CDR3 is CATLDAGTGELFF. The CDR3, as DNA: TGTGCCACCTTGGACGCAGGCACCGGGGAGCTGTTTTTT.

The CDR3 bases are TGCAGTGCTAGAGCCGGACACTACGAGCAGTACTTC. Translating gives CSARAGHYEQYF. V usage is TRBV20-1 and J usage is TRBJ2-7; D may be TRBD1 (5 bases). The germline V gene encodes CDR1 DFQATT and CDR2 SNEGSKA (reference sequence). The CDR3 sequence is 12 residues long. The germline V and J ends were trimmed by 1 base and 3 bases, with 7 bases remaining between them.

V gene TRBV29-1 combines with J gene TRBJ2-3; 8 bases map to TRBD2. Germline V lookup: CDR1 SQVTM, CDR2 ANQGSEA. The CDR3 runs to 16 residues. V lost 4 bases, J lost 0 bases, and 9 bases stayed unmatched. The CDR3 nucleotides are TGCAGCGTTGTCGGAAGCGGGAGTCTGAGCACAGATACGCAGTATTTT. Translating it yields CSVVGSGSLSTDTQYF.

This chain uses TRBV4-1 with TRBJ2-2; either TRBD1 or TRBD2 may fit D (5 bases each). CDR1 MGHRA and CDR2 YSYEKL come from the germline V gene. V gave up 0 bases and J gave up 4 bases, with 18 bases separating them. The CDR3 spans 18 residues. The CDR3 DNA sequence: TGCGCCAGCAGCCAAGATTTATGGGACGCTTGGCGCACCGGGGAGCTGTTTTTT. Translating it yields CASSQDLWDAWRTGELFF.

In its sample, this clonotype was seen a few times. This chain joins TRBV7-2 and TRBJ2-2; perhaps TRBD2 as D (5 bases). V lost 5 bases and J 8 bases, leaving 21 bases between the germline ends. The germline V gene has CDR1 SGHTA and CDR2 FQGNSA. The CDR3 length is 16 residues. The CDR3 coding sequence is TGTGCCAGCAGCCGACTTTCGAGGGATCGGATTGGGGAGCTGTTTTTT. Translated, it gives CASSRLSRDRIGELFF.

The chain combines TRBV20-1 with TRBJ1-1; D gene ambiguous. The germline V gene has CDR1 DFQATT and CDR2 SNEGSKA (reference sequence). V was shortened by 0 bases and J by 0 bases, with 11 bases between the two germline ends. The CDR3 has 15 amino acids. CDR3 loop: CSARDLRQVNTEAFF. Written as DNA, the CDR3 is TGCAGTGCTAGAGATCTAAGGCAGGTGAACACTGAAGCTTTCTTT.

The V gene is TRBV7-3, the J gene TRBJ2-7; D unresolved. The germline gives CDR1 SGHTA, CDR2 FQGTGA. The CDR3 runs 15 residues. Trimming removed 3 bases at V and 3 bases at J, with 15 bases between. CDR3 region: CASSLALGWSYEQYF. CDR3 nucleotides: TGTGCCAGCAGCTTGGCCCTAGGATGGAGCTACGAGCAGTACTTC.

This clonotype was picked up a small number of times. CDR3 DNA sequence: TGCAGCGCCGCGACGGCCAACACTGAAGCTTTCTTT. Protein: CSAATANTEAFF. The chain uses TRBV29-1 and TRBJ1-1, with no clear D. The V end was cut by 7 bases, the J end by 2 bases, with 11 bases between. This CDR3 is 12 amino acids long. Germline lookup yields CDR1 SQVTM and CDR2 ANQGSEA.

This chain uses TRBV7-2 with TRBJ2-1; no clear D gene. From germline, CDR1 is SGHTA and CDR2 FQGNSA. V was trimmed by 0 bases and J by 12 bases, leaving 12 bases between them. The CDR3 loop spans 13 amino acids. CDR3 bases: TGTGCCAGCAGCTTAGCGGTGGGTTTAGGGCAGTTCTTC. It translates to CASSLAVGLGQFF.